This T cell receptor beta chain was documented in a study of T cell repertoires in cytomegalovirus infection. TCRdb ran MiXCR on the reads and lists one entry per CDR3 protein. Of a few hundred thousand distinct CDR3 sequences listed, about 35% are singletons. A remark on this clonotype: Its antigen remains unidentified.

Study-wide results and limits: It was HLA-C-restricted CMV-specific TCR beta clonotypes that dominated the response ex vivo. Summed frequency of shared TCR beta families picked out CMV carriers who also had the relevant HLA.

Specimen: cultured PBMCs, collected from culture after CMV antigen stimulation. The TCR comes from a human donor in good health (CMV status not recorded). Some clones in this sample may be carry-over from other donors' samples.

Written as DNA, the CDR3 is TGTGCCAGCAACCCGCAAGTGGCAGGGGTTACCTATGGCTACACCTTC. It specifies CASNPQVAGVTYGYTF. V gene TRBV28 combines with J gene TRBJ1-2; TRBD1 might be the D (6 bases). Trimming pared 7 bases from V and 4 bases from J, leaving 22 bases between. Per germline, CDR1 MDHEN and CDR2 SYDVKM. This CDR3 has 16 amino acids.